This T cell receptor beta chain emerged from a study of spatial heterogeneity in lung cancer. V shed 4 bases and J 2 bases; nucleotides not matched to a gene: 4. This CDR3 is 15 amino acids long. Per germline, CDR1 SGHKS and CDR2 YYEKEE (reference sequence). The time point is: sample taken at primary tumor resection. Frozen PBMC, nontumor lung or tumor provided whole RNA, which was sequenced unsorted. This clonotype was seen at least ten times. Its cognate antigen is unknown. As an off-target read in a library built for alpha chains, this beta chain has a frequency of little significance. Study findings and constraints: Tumor mutation counts were tracked by expanded intratumoral alpha and beta TCR counts. The study estimated roughly 7% alpha and under 15% beta chain coverage of tumor T cells.

Using its own MiXCR run on the 5' RACE reads, TCRdb lists one record per CDR3 protein. Altogether about 7,900 distinct CDR3 sequences are present, about 7% being singletons, with the ten largest covering over 15%. This chain connects TRBV5-5 to TRBJ1-5; 9 bases are shared with TRBD1. This receptor was obtained from a female donor with early-stage non-small cell lung cancer. The sequences come from lung tumor tissue, collected at surgery. CDR3: CASSRTGVGNQPQHF. The CDR3 region has the DNA TGTGCCAGCAGCCGGACAGGGGTGGGCAATCAGCCCCAGCATTTT.